A single T cell receptor (beta chain) is shown here with its context. The CDR3 contains 14 residues. With 3 bases removed from V and 1 base from J, the gap between germline ends came to 10 bases. Germline CDR1 SGHAT, CDR2 FQNNGV. The data were obtained in a study of cytomegalovirus exposure and HLA in healthy donors. Amplification used 60 Vbeta primers and 13 Jbeta primers. Only in-frame clones appear in the TCRdb table, and some are missing; sequencing was by immunoSEQ multiplex PCR. The sample contains about 160,000 clones, about 76% of which appear only once. This chain joins TRBV11-2 and TRBJ2-7; D is perhaps TRBD1 (6 bases). The sequenced material came from PBMCs. This TCR derives from a woman in her 40s in good health and CMV-seropositive. CDR3 region: CASSFYRDSYEQYF. The CDR3 DNA sequence: TGTGCCAGCAGCTTTTACAGGGATTCCTACGAGCAGTACTTC.